This TCR beta chain was recorded in a study of post-analysis software for immune sequencing data. Study observations and caveats: The study found TRBV5-6, TRBV5-1 and TRBV20-1 among five TRBV segments more frequent in patients than controls.

This CDR3 spans 13 amino acids. V was clipped by 5 bases and J by 5 bases, with 10 bases between them. A word on this clonotype: Its antigen is not known.

Unique molecular identifiers had been added to the TCR beta cDNA libraries. MiXCR, run by TCRdb on the PCR reads, gives a single entry per CDR3 protein. The sample carries under 650,000 distinct CDR3 sequences, 44% recorded once. This sequence joins TRBV12-3 or TRBV12-4 and TRBJ2-1, with a tentative D call TRBD1 (6 bases). This receptor was identified in a girl between 10 and 17 years old with multiple sclerosis. Material: blood. The CDR3 bases are TGTGCCAGCAGTCCTTACAGGGACAATGAGCAGTTCTTC. Its translation: CASSPYRDNEQFF.